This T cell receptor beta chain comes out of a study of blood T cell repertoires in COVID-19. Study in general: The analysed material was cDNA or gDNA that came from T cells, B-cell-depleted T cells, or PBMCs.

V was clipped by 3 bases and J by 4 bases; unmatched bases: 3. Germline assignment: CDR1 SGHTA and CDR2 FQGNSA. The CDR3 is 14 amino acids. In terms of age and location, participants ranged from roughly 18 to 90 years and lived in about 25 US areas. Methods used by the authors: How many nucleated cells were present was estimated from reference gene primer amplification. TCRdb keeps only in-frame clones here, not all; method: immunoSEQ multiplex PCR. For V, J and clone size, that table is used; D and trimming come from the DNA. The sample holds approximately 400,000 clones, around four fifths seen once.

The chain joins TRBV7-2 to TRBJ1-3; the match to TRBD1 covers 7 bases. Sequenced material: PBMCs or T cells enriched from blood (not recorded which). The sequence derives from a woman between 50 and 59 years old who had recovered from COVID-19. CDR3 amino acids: CASSFTGEGNTIYF. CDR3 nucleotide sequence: TGTGCCAGCAGCTTTACAGGGGAGGGAAACACCATATATTTT.